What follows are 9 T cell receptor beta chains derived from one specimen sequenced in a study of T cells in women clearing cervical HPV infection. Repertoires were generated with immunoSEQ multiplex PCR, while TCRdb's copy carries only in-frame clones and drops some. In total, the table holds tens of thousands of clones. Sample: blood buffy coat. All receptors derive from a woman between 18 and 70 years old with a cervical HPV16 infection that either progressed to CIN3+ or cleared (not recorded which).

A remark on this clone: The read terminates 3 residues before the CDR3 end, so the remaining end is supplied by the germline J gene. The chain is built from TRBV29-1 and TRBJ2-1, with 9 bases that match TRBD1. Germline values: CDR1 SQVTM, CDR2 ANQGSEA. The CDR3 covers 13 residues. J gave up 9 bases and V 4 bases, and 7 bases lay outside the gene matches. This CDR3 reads CSVAEQGAGEQFF. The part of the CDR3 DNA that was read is TGCAGCGTTGCGGAACAGGGGGCTGGTGAG.

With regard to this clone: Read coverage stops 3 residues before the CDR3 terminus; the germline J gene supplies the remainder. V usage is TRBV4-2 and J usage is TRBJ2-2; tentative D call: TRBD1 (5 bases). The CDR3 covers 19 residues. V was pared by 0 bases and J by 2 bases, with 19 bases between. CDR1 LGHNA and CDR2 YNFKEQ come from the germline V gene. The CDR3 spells CASSQEGKDSIRNTGELFF. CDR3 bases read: TGTGCCAGCAGCCAAGAAGGGAAAGACAGCATCCGTAACACCGGGGAG.

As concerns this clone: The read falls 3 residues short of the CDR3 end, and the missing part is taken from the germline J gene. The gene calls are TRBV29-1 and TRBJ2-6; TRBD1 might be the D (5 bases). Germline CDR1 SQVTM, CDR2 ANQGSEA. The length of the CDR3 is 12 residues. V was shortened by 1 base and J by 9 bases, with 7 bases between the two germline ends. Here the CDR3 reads CSVEAGYNVLTF. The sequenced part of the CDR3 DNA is TGCAGCGTTGAAGCAGGGTACAACGTC.

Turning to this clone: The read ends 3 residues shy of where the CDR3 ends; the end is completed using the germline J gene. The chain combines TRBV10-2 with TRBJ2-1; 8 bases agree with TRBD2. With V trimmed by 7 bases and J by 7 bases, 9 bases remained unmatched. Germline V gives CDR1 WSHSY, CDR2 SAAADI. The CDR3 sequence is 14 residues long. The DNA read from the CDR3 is TGCGCCAGCAATCGGGGGGGCGGATCTAATGAG. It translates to CASNRGGGSNE. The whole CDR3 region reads CASNRGGGSNEQFF.

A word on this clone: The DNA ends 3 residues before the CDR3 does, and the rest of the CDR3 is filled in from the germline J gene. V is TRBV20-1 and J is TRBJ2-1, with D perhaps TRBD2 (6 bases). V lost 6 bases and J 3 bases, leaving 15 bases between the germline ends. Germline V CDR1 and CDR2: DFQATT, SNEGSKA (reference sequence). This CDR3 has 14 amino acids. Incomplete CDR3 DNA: TGCAGTGCGGAAGAGTGGGGGGACTACAATGAG. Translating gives CSAEEWGDYNE. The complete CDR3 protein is CSAEEWGDYNEQFF.

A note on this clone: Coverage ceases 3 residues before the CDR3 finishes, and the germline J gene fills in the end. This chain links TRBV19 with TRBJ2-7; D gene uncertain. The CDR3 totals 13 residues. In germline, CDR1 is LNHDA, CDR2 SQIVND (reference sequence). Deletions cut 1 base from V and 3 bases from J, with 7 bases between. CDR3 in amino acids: CASSIAQNYEQYF. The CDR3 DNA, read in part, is TGTGCCAGTAGTATAGCACAGAACTACGAG.

The CDR3 protein is CSVEAGINYEQYF. CDR3 DNA (partial): TGCAGCGTTGAGGCGGGAATAAATTACGAG. The chain carries TRBV29-1 and TRBJ2-7, with a weak D call TRBD2 (6 bases). The read is 3 residues too short to cover the CDR3 end, so that end is filled in from the germline J gene. The CDR3 covers 13 residues. In germline, CDR1 is SQVTM, CDR2 ANQGSEA. V was trimmed by 3 bases and J by 4 bases, leaving 13 bases between them.

CDR3 amino acids: CSASTGTTQYF. Partial CDR3 DNA: TGCAGTGCTTCTACAGGGACTACG. The chain combines TRBV20-1 with TRBJ2-3; tentative D call: TRBD1 (6 bases). The read terminates 3 residues ahead of where the CDR3 ends, so the germline J gene completes it. CDR1 DFQATT and CDR2 SNEGSKA come from the germline V gene (reference sequence). The ends were cut back, 5 bases at V and 8 bases at J, with 11 bases in the middle. This CDR3 has 11 residues.

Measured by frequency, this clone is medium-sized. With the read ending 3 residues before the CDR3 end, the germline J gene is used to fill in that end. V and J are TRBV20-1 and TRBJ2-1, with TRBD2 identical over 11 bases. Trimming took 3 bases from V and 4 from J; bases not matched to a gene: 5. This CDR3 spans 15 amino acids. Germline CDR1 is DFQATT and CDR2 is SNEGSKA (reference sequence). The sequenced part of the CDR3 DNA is TGCAGTGCTAGCGACGGGACTAGCGGTTACAATGAG. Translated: CSASDGTSGYNE. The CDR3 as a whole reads CSASDGTSGYNEQFF.